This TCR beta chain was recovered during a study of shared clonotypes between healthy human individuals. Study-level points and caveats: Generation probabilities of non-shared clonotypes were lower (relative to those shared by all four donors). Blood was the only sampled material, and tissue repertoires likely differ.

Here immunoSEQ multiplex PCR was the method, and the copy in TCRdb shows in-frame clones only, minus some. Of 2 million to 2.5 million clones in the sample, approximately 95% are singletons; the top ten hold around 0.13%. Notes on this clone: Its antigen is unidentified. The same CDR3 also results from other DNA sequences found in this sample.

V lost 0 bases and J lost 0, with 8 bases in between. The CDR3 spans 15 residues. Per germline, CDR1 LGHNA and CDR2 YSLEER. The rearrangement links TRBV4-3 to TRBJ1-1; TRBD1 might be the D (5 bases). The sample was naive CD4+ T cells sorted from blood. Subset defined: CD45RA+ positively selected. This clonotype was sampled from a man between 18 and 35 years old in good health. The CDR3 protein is CASSQEQGLNTEAFF. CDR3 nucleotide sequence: TGCGCCAGCAGCCAAGAGCAGGGCCTGAACACTGAAGCTTTCTTT.